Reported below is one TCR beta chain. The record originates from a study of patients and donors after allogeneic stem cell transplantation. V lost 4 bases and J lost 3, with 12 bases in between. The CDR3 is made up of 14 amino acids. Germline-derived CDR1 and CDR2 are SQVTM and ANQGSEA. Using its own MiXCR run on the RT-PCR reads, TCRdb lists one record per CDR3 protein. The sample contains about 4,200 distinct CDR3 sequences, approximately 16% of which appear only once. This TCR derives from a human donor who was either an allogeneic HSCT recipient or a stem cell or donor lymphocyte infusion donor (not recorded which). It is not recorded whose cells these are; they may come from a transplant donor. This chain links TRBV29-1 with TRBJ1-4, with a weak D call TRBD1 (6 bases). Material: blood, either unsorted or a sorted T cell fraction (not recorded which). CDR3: CSVVGGQANEKLFF. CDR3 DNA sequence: TGCAGCGTTGTTGGGGGGCAAGCTAATGAAAAACTGTTTTTT.